This TCR beta chain was found in a study of T cell responses to AZD1222 COVID-19 vaccine. Study-level background: Pooling was applied to second doses at about 4 or about 12 weeks. Study observations and caveats: Two AZD1222 administrations were followed by greater Spike-specific TCR breadth and depth. Clonal diversity was possibly underestimated, and white British individuals and females predominated among donors. Repertoires were obtained only post-peak T cell response.

Libraries were prepared by immunoSEQ multiplex PCR; TCRdb keeps only in-frame clonotypes and omits some of them. This sample yields 180,000 or so clones, of which around 94% are seen a single time; about 0.6% belongs to the top ten. Trimming left V 1 base short and J 0 bases short, with 7 bases between. CDR1 is SGHVS and CDR2 is FNYEAQ in the germline V gene. The CDR3 spans 15 residues. In the case of this clone: The antigen is unknown.

The starting material was peripheral blood, obtained on day 0 of AZD1222 vaccination. This sequence joins TRBV7-6 and TRBJ2-1; weak D call: TRBD2 (5 bases). This TCR was sampled from an adult in good health. The chain's CDR3 is CASSLGGRSYNEQFF. The CDR3 region has the DNA TGTGCCAGCAGCTTAGGAGGGCGCTCCTACAATGAGCAGTTCTTC.